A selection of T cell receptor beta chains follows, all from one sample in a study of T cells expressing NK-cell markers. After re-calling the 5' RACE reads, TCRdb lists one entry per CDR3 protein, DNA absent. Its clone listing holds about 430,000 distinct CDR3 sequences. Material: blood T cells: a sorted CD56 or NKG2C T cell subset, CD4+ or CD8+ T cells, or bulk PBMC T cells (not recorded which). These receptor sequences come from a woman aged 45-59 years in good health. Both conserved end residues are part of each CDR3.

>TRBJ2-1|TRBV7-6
CASSPSGSPYNEQFF
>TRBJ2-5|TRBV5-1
CASSLAQTGFGETQYF
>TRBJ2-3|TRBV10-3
CAISEASPPADTQYF
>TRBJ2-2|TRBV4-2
CASKPGAGTGELFF
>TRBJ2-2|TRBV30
CAWRGVPAAGELFF
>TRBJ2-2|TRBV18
CASSPTGTGELFF
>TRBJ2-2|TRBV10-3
CAIRGTGAGELFF
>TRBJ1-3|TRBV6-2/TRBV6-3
CASSNAGASSGNTIYF
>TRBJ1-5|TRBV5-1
CASSLVMGTNQPQHF
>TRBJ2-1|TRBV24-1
CATSDVSAYSNEQFF
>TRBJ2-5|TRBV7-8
CASINRFQETQYF
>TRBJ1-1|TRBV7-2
CASSRTGLTEAFF
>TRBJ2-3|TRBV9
CASSSEGRLAGGSTDTQYF
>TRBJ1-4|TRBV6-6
CASSLQGGTNEKLFF
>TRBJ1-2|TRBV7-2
CASSLAQENYGYTF
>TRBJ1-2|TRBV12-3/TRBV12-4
CASSLGTTNGYTF
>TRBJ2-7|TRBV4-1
CASSPAGRPSYEQYF
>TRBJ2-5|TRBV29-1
CSGYSGLAEQETQYF
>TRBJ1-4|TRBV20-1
CSAQDRGPNEKLFF
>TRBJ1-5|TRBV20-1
CSAAQGLGSNQPQHF
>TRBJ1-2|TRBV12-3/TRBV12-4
CASNTGGYGYTF
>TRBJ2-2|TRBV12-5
CASAPSTGELFF
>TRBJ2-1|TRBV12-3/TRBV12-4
CASRVSAGEQFF
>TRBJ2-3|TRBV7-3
CASSQIGTSTDTQYF
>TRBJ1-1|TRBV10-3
CAIGNAAGLPEAFF
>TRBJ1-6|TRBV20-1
CSARVPGVVNSPLHF
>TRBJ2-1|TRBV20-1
CSARHRYNEQFF
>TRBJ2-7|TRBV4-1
CASSQPTTRIFSYEQYF
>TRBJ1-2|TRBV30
CAWLNPGQGLDGYTF
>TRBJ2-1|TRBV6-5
CASSEWGQGSNEQFF
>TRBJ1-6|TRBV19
CASTITGSHSPLHF
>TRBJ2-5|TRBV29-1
CSVAGTGVLETQYF
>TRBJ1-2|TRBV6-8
CARCRDLEVYGYTF
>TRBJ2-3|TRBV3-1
CASSQGLQLPRLVPDTQYF
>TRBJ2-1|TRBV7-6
CASSIQGAGEQFF
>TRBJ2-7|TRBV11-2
CASSLGLTGSIYEQYF
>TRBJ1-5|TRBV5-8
CASSLNRVNQPQHF
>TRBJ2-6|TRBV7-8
CASSSYRTGANVLTF
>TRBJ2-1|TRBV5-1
CASSLDGQSYNEQFF
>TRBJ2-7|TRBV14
CASSPRQGDYEQYF
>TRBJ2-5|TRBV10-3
CAIERGSGSKGSSETQYF
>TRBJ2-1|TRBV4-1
CASSQPGDLADSYNEQFF
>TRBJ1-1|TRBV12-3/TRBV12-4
CASSFRDRNFEAFF
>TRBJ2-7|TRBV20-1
CSARGGAAYEQYF
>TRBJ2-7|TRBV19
CASRDPGLADYEQYF
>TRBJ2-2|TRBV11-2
CASSPGLASTGELFF
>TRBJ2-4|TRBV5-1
CASSLGLAGENIQYF
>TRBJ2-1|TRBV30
CAWAVDRVNEQFF
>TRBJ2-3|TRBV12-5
CASVQERAATADTQYF
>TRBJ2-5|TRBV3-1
CASSPTAGWTQYF
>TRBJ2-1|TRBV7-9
CASSYFLGQGVNEQFF
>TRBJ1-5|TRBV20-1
CSARGLDQPQHF
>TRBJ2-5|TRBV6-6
CASSLPVGLETQYF
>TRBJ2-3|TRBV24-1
CASKRGATQYF